One and the same sample provided the 23 T cell receptor beta chains below, sequenced in a study of cytomegalovirus exposure and HLA in healthy donors. The study ran its PCR with 60 Vbeta and 13 Jbeta primers. The assay was immunoSEQ multiplex PCR, and TCRdb's table has in-frame clones only and misses some. The data show fewer than 200,000 clones, with around 80% seen just once and around 4.1% held by the top ten. Sequenced input: PBMCs. Receptors originate from a woman in her forties or fifties in good health and CMV-seropositive.

The J gene is TRBJ2-5, the V gene TRBV5-1; 7 nucleotides match TRBD2. The CDR3 length is 17 residues. With 0 bases clipped from V and 3 bases from J, the junction kept 11 bases outside the gene matches. CDR1 and CDR2 from the germline V gene are SGHRS and YFSETQ. For the CDR3, the DNA is TGCGCCAGCAGCTTGGAAGGCGTCGCGGGGGTAAAAGAGACCCAGTACTTC. Translation gives CASSLEGVAGVKETQYF. The full variable domain, in which reference TRBV5-1 and TRBJ2-5 provide the parts outside the CDR3, is KAGVTQTPRYLIKTRGQQVTLSCSPISGHRSVSWYQQTPGQGLQFLFEYFSETQRNKGNFPGRFSGRQFSNSRSEMNVSTLELGDSALYLCASSLEGVAGVKETQYFGPGTRLLVL.

The DNA of the CDR3 is TGTGCCAGCAGCTATGGGACTTCCACAACTAATGAAAAACTGTTTTTT. Its protein product is CASSYGTSTTNEKLFF. V is TRBV9 and J is TRBJ1-4; D might be TRBD1 (5 bases). Trimming took off 4 bases at V and 0 bases at J, with 13 bases between the two ends. Germline CDR1 SGDLS, CDR2 YYNGEE. This CDR3 comprises 16 residues.

V is TRBV7-2 and J is TRBJ2-3, with 7 bases lining up with TRBD2. The germline CDR1 and CDR2 sequences are SGHTA and FQGNSA. J was trimmed by 8 bases and V by 3 bases; bases with no gene match: 8. The CDR3 is 14 amino acids. The CDR3: CASSFSWTSGTQYF. Written as DNA, the CDR3 is TGTGCCAGCAGCTTTTCATGGACTAGTGGTACGCAGTATTTT.

The CDR3 here is CASSLGPRAAAKNIQYF. DNA of the CDR3: TGTGCCAGCAGCTTAGGCCCGAGGGCCGCGGCCAAAAACATTCAGTACTTC. The rearrangement links TRBV7-9 to TRBJ2-4; maybe TRBD2 (5 bases). This CDR3 region has 17 residues. V was cut by 1 base and J by 1 base, with 14 bases left in between. Germline V lookup: CDR1 SEHNR, CDR2 FQNEAQ (reference sequence).

V is TRBV9 and J is TRBJ2-7, with TRBD1 identical over 7 bases. In germline, CDR1 is SGDLS, CDR2 YYNGEE. CDR3 length: 14 amino acids. Losses at the gene ends were 4 bases for V and 2 bases for J; bases not matched to a gene: 6. The CDR3 is CASSFTGEPYEQYF. The CDR3 DNA reads as TGTGCCAGCAGCTTCACAGGGGAGCCCTACGAGCAGTACTTC.

The chain carries TRBV25-1 and TRBJ2-1, with 9 bases aligning to TRBD1. Germline CDR1 is MGHDK and CDR2 is SYGVNS. The CDR3 contains 13 residues. Unmatched junction bases numbered 0, after V lost 6 bases and J lost 3 bases. The CDR3 protein is CASRTGGYNEQFF. The CDR3 DNA follows: TGTGCCAGCAGGACAGGGGGCTACAATGAGCAGTTCTTC.

This clone was observed a single time. The gene calls are TRBV7-8 and TRBJ1-5; TRBD1 aligns across 7 bases. The CDR3 runs to 15 residues. The germline CDR1 and CDR2 sequences are SGHVS and FQNEAQ. J gave up 3 bases and V 5 bases, and 7 bases lay outside the gene matches. DNA for the CDR3: TGTGCCAGCAGCCTTTCCGGGACAGACAATCAGCCCCAGCATTTT. Encoded protein: CASSLSGTDNQPQHF. Full variable domain (rest looked up from reference TRBV7-8 and TRBJ1-5): GAGVSQSPRYKVAKRGQDVALRCDPISGHVSLFWYQQALGQGPEFLTYFQNEAQLDKSGLPSDRFFAERPEGSVSTLKIQRTQQEDSAVYLCASSLSGTDNQPQHFGDGTRLSIL.

The rearrangement uses TRBV5-1 and TRBJ2-3, with 11 bases identical to TRBD1. J was trimmed by 13 bases and V by 2 bases; bases with no gene match: 3. The CDR3 covers 12 residues. Germline CDR1 is SGHRS and CDR2 is YFSETQ. The DNA for the CDR3 is TGCGCCAGCAGCTTCCCGGGACAGGGGGAGTATTTT. Protein: CASSFPGQGEYF.

In regard to this clone: A junction boundary mismatches the germline segment, possibly from a read error. This sequence joins TRBV2 and TRBJ2-7; maybe TRBD2 (6 bases). CDR3 length equals 13 residues. CDR1 is SNHLY and CDR2 is FYNNEI in the germline V gene. Here the CDR3 reads CANSEHLAREQYF. In nucleotides, the CDR3 is TGTGCCAACAGTGAGCATCTAGCGCGAGAGCAGTACTTC. Drawing the rest from reference TRBV2 and TRBJ2-7, the complete variable domain is EPEVTQTPSHQVTQMGQEVILRCVPISNHLYFYWYRQILGQKVEFLVSFYNNEISEKSEIFDDQFSVERPDGSNFTLKIRSTKLEDSAMYFCANSEHLAREQYFGPGTRLTVT.

This clone was counted a few times. This rearrangement joins TRBV9 to TRBJ2-1, with D possibly being TRBD2 (5 bases). The CDR3 has 14 residues. V lost 4 bases, J lost 2 bases, and 10 bases lay in between. Germline loops: CDR1 SGDLS, CDR2 YYNGEE. The CDR3 here is CASSLRATYNEQFF. CDR3 in DNA: TGTGCCAGCAGCCTGAGGGCCACCTACAATGAGCAGTTCTTC.

This chain links TRBV5-1 with TRBJ2-3, with TRBD2 matching 9 bases. Per the germline V gene, CDR1 is SGHRS and CDR2 is YFSETQ. After removal of 0 bases from V and 5 bases from J, the junction contained 4 bases not matched to a gene. The CDR3 extends over 15 amino acids. CDR3 DNA: TGCGCCAGCAGCTTGGCTCTAGCGGGGTTAGATACGCAGTATTTT. Protein product: CASSLALAGLDTQYF.

The rearrangement links TRBV4-1 to TRBJ2-2; 7 nucleotides align to TRBD1. In germline, CDR1 is MGHRA, CDR2 YSYEKL. The CDR3 runs 16 residues. V lost 0 bases to trimming and J lost 0 bases; unmatched junction nucleotides: 1. The CDR3 bases are TGCGCCAGCAGCCAAGAGACAGGGACGAACACCGGGGAGCTGTTTTTT. Amino acids: CASSQETGTNTGELFF.

This clone came up a few times. The chain employs TRBV7-9 and TRBJ1-4; tentatively, D is TRBD1 (5 bases). Germline V lookup: CDR1 SEHNR, CDR2 FQNEAQ (reference sequence). The length of the CDR3 is 14 residues. Trimming took 5 bases from V and 8 from J, leaving 15 bases between them. CDR3 protein: CASSALVSGEKLFF. In DNA form, the CDR3 reads TGTGCCAGCAGCGCCTTGGTCTCAGGGGAAAAACTGTTTTTT.

The V call is TRBV9, the J call TRBJ2-3; 15 bases fit TRBD2. The V segment lost 0 bases and the J segment 4 bases; nucleotides outside the gene matches: 6. CDR1 is SGDLS, CDR2 YYNGEE, per germline. This CDR3 has 18 residues. The CDR3 here is CASSVGVGLAGGSDTQYF. The CDR3 DNA reads TGTGCCAGCAGCGTAGGAGTGGGACTAGCGGGAGGATCAGATACGCAGTATTTT.

The V and J genes are TRBV4-3 and TRBJ2-7, with D perhaps matching TRBD2 (5 bases). The CDR3 spans 15 residues. Germline V lookup: CDR1 LGHNA, CDR2 YSLEER. Trimming left V 0 bases short and J 2 bases short, with 11 bases between. The CDR3: CASSQDNWGAYEQYF. Written as DNA, the CDR3 is TGCGCCAGCAGCCAAGATAATTGGGGAGCCTACGAGCAGTACTTC.

This clone showed up just a few times. This chain links TRBV11-2 with TRBJ2-1; 8 bases are a match to TRBD2. The length of the CDR3 is 17 residues. With V trimmed by 1 base and J by 2 bases, 7 bases remained unmatched. Looked up from germline, CDR1 is SGHAT and CDR2 is FQNNGV. DNA of the CDR3: TGTGCCAGCAGCTTAGCTCCCGCGGGGGGCCCCTACAATGAGCAGTTCTTC. It codes for CASSLAPAGGPYNEQFF.

The chain combines TRBV7-2 with TRBJ2-2; 11 bases map to TRBD1. Germline V gives CDR1 SGHTA, CDR2 FQGNSA. With V trimmed by 5 bases and J by 1 base, 3 bases remained unmatched. The CDR3 consists of 16 residues. CDR3 protein: CASSAGTGGNTGELFF. The CDR3 DNA sequence: TGTGCCAGCAGCGCGGGGACAGGGGGGAACACCGGGGAGCTGTTTTTT.

This clone was seen a single time. The chain has TRBV7-6 and TRBJ2-3, with TRBD2 matching 11 bases. V shed 6 bases, J shed 2 bases, and the junction held 10 bases outside the gene matches. Germline CDR1 and CDR2: SGHVS and FNYEAQ. The CDR3 length is 17 residues. The CDR3 loop is CASSSLILAGDTDTQYF. In DNA form, the CDR3 reads TGTGCCAGCAGTTCGCTCATACTAGCGGGAGACACAGATACGCAGTATTTT.

The genes are TRBV30 and TRBJ2-2; 11 bases match TRBD2. Germline loops: CDR1 GTSNPN, CDR2 SVGIG (reference sequence). The ends lost 6 bases at V and 0 bases at J; junction bases unmatched: 9. The CDR3 contains 17 residues. The DNA of the CDR3 is TGTGCCTGCCACCCAGGGGGACTAGCGGCGAACACCGGGGAGCTGTTTTTT. It encodes CACHPGGLAANTGELFF.

This clone is a singleton in its sample. This sequence joins TRBV6-6 and TRBJ2-3, with a weak D call TRBD1 (6 bases). Germline values: CDR1 MNHNY, CDR2 SVGAGI (reference sequence). The CDR3 is 14 amino acids. V lost 4 bases, J lost 4 bases, and 12 bases lay in between. The CDR3 coding sequence is TGTGCCAGCAGTTCAGGACAGATCGCAGATACGCAGTATTTT. This translates into CASSSGQIADTQYF.

The chain uses TRBV12-5 and TRBJ2-2, with TRBD2 matching 8 bases. V was pared by 1 base and J by 7 bases, with 8 bases of the junction left unmatched. Germline lookup yields CDR1 LGHNT and CDR2 FRNRAP. This CDR3 contains 16 residues. CDR3 protein: CASGLASGTSIGELFF. The CDR3 nucleotides read TGTGCTAGTGGTTTGGCATCCGGGACTAGTATCGGGGAGCTGTTTTTT.

V is TRBV2 and J is TRBJ1-5; D is undetermined. V lost 1 base and J 7 bases, leaving 14 bases between the germline ends. CDR1 SNHLY and CDR2 FYNNEI come from the germline V gene. There are 15 residues in the CDR3. The CDR3 loop reads CASSEGAGSNQPQHF. CDR3 nucleotide sequence: TGTGCCAGCAGTGAAGGAGCGGGTTCCAACCAGCCCCAGCATTTT.

The V call is TRBV27, the J call TRBJ2-3; weak D call: TRBD2 (7 bases). Germline CDR1 and CDR2: MNHEY and SMNVEV (reference sequence). The CDR3 has 15 residues. V was shortened by 3 bases and J by 2 bases, with 12 bases between the two germline ends. The CDR3 reads CASSLAGAHTDTQYF. Written as DNA, the CDR3 is TGTGCCAGCAGTTTGGCGGGGGCCCACACAGATACGCAGTATTTT.